Below are 17 T cell receptor beta chains sequenced from a single sample in a study of lymphopenia after photon versus proton radiotherapy. The repertoire was sequenced with immunoSEQ multiplex PCR; TCRdb's copy has only in-frame clones and lacks some. The repertoire holds tens of thousands of clones, approximately 92% seen once, with around 17% in the top ten. This specimen consisted of peripheral blood, obtained from a patient treated with photon-based radiotherapy. Receptor source: a woman in her 40s with cholangiocarcinoma.

A note on this clone: No DNA is shown, since the ends of the CDR3 on it are uncertain; the CDR3 is the one TCRdb lists. The chain couples TRBV19 to TRBJ2-7; the table calls TRBD1, which could not be checked here. Counting both end residues, the CDR3 totals 14 amino acids. Germline loops: CDR1 LNHDA, CDR2 SQIVND (reference sequence). CDR3 sequence: CASTSGTGFSEQYF.

This clone was found a few times. CDR3 sequence (DNA): TGTGCCAGCAGCTCAACCCCCCCAGGGGAGTGGTCCGGGGAGCTGTTTTTT. Protein product: CASSSTPPGEWSGELFF. V and J are TRBV7-8 and TRBJ2-2, with D tentatively TRBD1 (6 bases). The V gene's germline CDR1 is SGHVS and CDR2 FQNEAQ. V was cut by 4 bases and J by 6 bases, with 21 bases left in between. This CDR3 has 17 amino acids.

There are a few counts of this clone. The chain recombines TRBV19 with TRBJ1-2; 12 bases fit TRBD1. The V gene's germline CDR1 is LNHDA and CDR2 SQIVND (reference sequence). This CDR3 is 16 amino acids long. Trimming removed 7 bases from V and 6 bases from J; junction bases left unmatched: 12. The CDR3 DNA sequence: TGTGCCAGTAACTGGGGGACAGGGGGCTTAAACGATGGCTACACCTTC. This codes for CASNWGTGGLNDGYTF.

This clone was picked up a small number of times. V is TRBV6-1 and J is TRBJ1-1; TRBD1 matches 8 bases. This CDR3 is built from 17 residues. CDR1 MNHNS and CDR2 SASEGT come from the germline V gene. V lost 4 bases and J lost 1; bases outside the gene matches: 11. CDR3 DNA: TGTGCCAGCAGTGTAGGCCAGGGGGCGTTTGGGAACACTGAAGCTTTCTTT. Residues: CASSVGQGAFGNTEAFF.

This sequence joins TRBV9 and TRBJ2-2; 8 nucleotides line up with TRBD2. This CDR3 comprises 17 residues. Unmatched junction bases numbered 7, after V lost 3 bases and J lost 0 bases. Germline V gives CDR1 SGDLS, CDR2 YYNGEE. This CDR3 reads CASSATSSGSNTGELFF. In nucleotides, the CDR3 is TGTGCCAGCAGCGCGACCTCTAGCGGGTCGAACACCGGGGAGCTGTTTTTT.

In its sample, this clone was seen once. This chain connects TRBV7-9 to TRBJ2-7, with D perhaps TRBD2 (5 bases). CDR1 and CDR2 from the germline V gene are SEHNR and FQNEAQ (reference sequence). Trimming stripped 4 bases from V and 2 bases from J, with 15 bases between. The CDR3 spans 15 residues. The CDR3 spells CASSSAGDRAYEQYF. CDR3 sequence (DNA): TGTGCCAGCAGCTCGGCCGGGGATCGGGCCTACGAGCAGTACTTC.

The chain combines TRBV7-3 with TRBJ2-2; 9 bases align to TRBD2. With 5 bases clipped from V and 3 bases from J, the junction kept 10 bases outside the gene matches. Germline loops: CDR1 SGHTA, CDR2 FQGTGA. This CDR3 comprises 17 residues. The chain's CDR3 is CASSLLPTSGYTGELFF. The CDR3 nucleotides are TGTGCCAGCAGCCTACTCCCGACTAGCGGCTACACCGGGGAGCTGTTTTTT. The variable domain in full, completed from reference TRBV7-3 and TRBJ2-2, reads GAGVSQTPSNKVTEKGKYVELRCDPISGHTALYWYRQSLGQGPEFLIYFQGTGAADDSGLPNDRFFAVRPEGSVSTLKIQRTERGDSAVYLCASSLLPTSGYTGELFFGEGSRLTVL.

V and J are TRBV28 and TRBJ2-1; D ambiguous. There are 16 residues in the CDR3. Germline CDR1 and CDR2: MDHEN and SYDVKM. Trimming stripped 4 bases from V and 0 bases from J, with 13 bases between. The CDR3 sequence is CASSSERRNSYNEQFF. CDR3 DNA: TGTGCCAGCAGTTCGGAACGCCGAAACTCCTACAATGAGCAGTTCTTC.

The rearrangement links TRBV9 to TRBJ1-1; D is perhaps TRBD1 (5 bases). This CDR3 has 17 amino acids. The germline V gene has CDR1 SGDLS and CDR2 YYNGEE. Deletions cut 4 bases from V and 0 bases from J, with 19 bases between. In DNA, the CDR3 is TGTGCCAGCAGCCCATTCAAAGGAAGGGGAGTGAACACTGAAGCTTTCTTT. Amino acid sequence: CASSPFKGRGVNTEAFF. The complete variable domain, with remaining parts taken from reference TRBV9 and TRBJ1-1, reads DSGVTQTPKHLITATGQRVTLRCSPRSGDLSVYWYQQSLDQGLQFLIQYYNGEERAKGNILERFSAQQFPDLHSELNLSSLELGDSALYFCASSPFKGRGVNTEAFFGQGTRLTVV.

The V and J genes are TRBV28 and TRBJ1-2, with D perhaps matching TRBD1 (6 bases). Between the trimmed V and J ends, which lost 7 bases and 8 bases, there was a span of 14 bases. The CDR3 runs to 12 residues. CDR1 is MDHEN, CDR2 SYDVKM, per germline. CDR3 protein: CASKAGARGYTF. As DNA, the CDR3 is TGTGCCAGCAAGGCGGGGGCGCGAGGCTACACCTTC.

CDR3: CAITPGTGDEAFF. The CDR3 DNA follows: TGTGCCATCACTCCGGGGACAGGGGACGAAGCTTTCTTT. The rearrangement links TRBV10-3 to TRBJ1-1; 10 bases fit TRBD1. CDR1 is ENHRY, CDR2 SYGVKD, per germline. Germline trimming cut 7 bases from V and 8 bases from J; bases unmatched to any gene: 7. The CDR3 totals 13 residues.

The rearrangement links TRBV15 to TRBJ1-5, with D maybe TRBD1 (6 bases). V shed 0 bases and J shed 2 bases, with 14 bases lying between them. The CDR3 is 17 amino acids. Germline CDR1 and CDR2: LNHNV and YYDKDF (reference sequence). CDR3 region: CATSRDSPGDGNQPQHF. The CDR3 DNA follows: TGTGCCACCAGCAGAGACAGTCCAGGGGACGGCAATCAGCCCCAGCATTTT.

This clone came up once. This chain joins TRBV30 and TRBJ1-5; no clear D. V shed 2 bases and J shed 0 bases, with 5 bases lying between them. The CDR3 spans 13 residues. Germline V gene lookup returns CDR1 GTSNPN and CDR2 SVGIG (reference sequence). The CDR3 DNA reads as TGTGCCTGGAGTAAGCTTAGCAATCAGCCCCAGCATTTT. As protein: CAWSKLSNQPQHF.

The V call is TRBV5-4, the J call TRBJ2-3; possibly TRBD1 for D (6 bases). V was shortened by 2 bases and J by 4 bases, with 11 bases between the two germline ends. CDR3 length equals 14 residues. The germline V gene encodes CDR1 SGHNT and CDR2 YYREEE (reference sequence). CDR3 residues: CASSLRTDSDTQYF. DNA of the CDR3: TGTGCCAGCAGCTTACGGACAGACTCAGATACGCAGTATTTT.

The chain carries TRBV19 and TRBJ2-1; the match to TRBD1 covers 8 bases. CDR3 length equals 14 residues. Germline lookup yields CDR1 LNHDA and CDR2 SQIVND (reference sequence). V dropped 5 bases and J dropped 5; count of bases not matched to a gene: 5. In nucleotides, the CDR3 is TGTGCCAGTAGTTTTGGACAGGGTAACAATGAGCAGTTCTTC. Its protein is CASSFGQGNNEQFF.

The CDR3 sequence: CASSPRDTAYEQYF. The DNA of the CDR3 is TGTGCCAGCAGCCCCCGGGACACCGCTTACGAGCAGTACTTC. The rearrangement links TRBV7-8 to TRBJ2-7, with D possibly matching TRBD1 (6 bases). With 5 bases removed from V and 4 bases from J, the gap between germline ends came to 15 bases. CDR1 and CDR2 (germline): SGHVS, FQNEAQ. This CDR3 has 14 amino acids.

This rearrangement joins TRBV29-1 to TRBJ1-5; tentatively, D is TRBD1 (6 bases). The CDR3 contains 13 residues. Germline V CDR1 and CDR2: SQVTM, ANQGSEA. V lost 3 bases and J lost 11, with 17 bases in between. DNA for the CDR3: TGCAGCGTTGAGACGGACAGTCGGGGGGCCCAGCATTTT. This sequence encodes CSVETDSRGAQHF.